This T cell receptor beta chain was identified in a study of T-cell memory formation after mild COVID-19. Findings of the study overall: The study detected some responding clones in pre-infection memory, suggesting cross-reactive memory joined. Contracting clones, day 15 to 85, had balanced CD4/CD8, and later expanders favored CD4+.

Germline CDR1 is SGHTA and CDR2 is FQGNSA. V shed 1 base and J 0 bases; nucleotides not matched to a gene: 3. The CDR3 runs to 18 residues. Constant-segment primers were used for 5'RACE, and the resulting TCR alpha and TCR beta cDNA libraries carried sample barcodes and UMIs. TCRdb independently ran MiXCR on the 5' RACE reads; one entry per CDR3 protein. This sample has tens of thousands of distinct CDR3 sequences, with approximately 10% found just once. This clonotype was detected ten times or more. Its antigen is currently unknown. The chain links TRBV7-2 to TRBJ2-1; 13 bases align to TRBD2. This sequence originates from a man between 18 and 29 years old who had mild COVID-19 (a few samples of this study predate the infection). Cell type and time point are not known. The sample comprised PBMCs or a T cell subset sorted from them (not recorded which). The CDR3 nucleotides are TGTGCCAGCAGCTTAGGACTAGCGGGGGGCCGCTCCTACAATGAGCAGTTCTTC. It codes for CASSLGLAGGRSYNEQFF.